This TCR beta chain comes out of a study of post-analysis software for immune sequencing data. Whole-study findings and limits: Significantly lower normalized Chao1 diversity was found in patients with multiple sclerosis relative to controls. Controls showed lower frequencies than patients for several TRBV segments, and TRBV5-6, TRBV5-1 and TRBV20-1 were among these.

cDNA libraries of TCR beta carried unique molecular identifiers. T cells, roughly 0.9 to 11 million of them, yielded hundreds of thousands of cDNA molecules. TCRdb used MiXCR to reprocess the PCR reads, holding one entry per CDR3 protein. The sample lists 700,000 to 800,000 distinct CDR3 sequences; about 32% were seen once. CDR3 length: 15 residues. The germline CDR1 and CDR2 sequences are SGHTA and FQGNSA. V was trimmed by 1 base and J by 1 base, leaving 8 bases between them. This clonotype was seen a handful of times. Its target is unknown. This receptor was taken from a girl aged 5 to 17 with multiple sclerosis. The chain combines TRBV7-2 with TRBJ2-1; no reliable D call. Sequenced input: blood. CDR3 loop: CASSLVSVSYNEQFF. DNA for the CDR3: TGTGCCAGCAGCTTAGTTTCGGTTTCCTACAATGAGCAGTTCTTC.